This T cell receptor beta chain was found in a study of T-cell reconstitution after alpha-beta-depleted transplantation in children. Deletions cut 0 bases from V and 6 bases from J, with 6 bases between. The V gene's germline CDR1 is SQVTM and CDR2 ANQGSEA. The CDR3 runs 11 residues. Study-level findings and limits: Hyperexpanded clones declined; after one year, newly produced T cells mostly supplied diversity. Roughly two months post-transplant, alpha-beta T cells reportedly originated from several hundred graft clones that had expanded. From surviving recipient T cells and thymic progenitors came the high day-60 TCRbeta diversity observed in some patients.

Unique molecular identifiers featured in how the TCRbeta library was prepared. TCRdb processed the PCR reads anew with MiXCR; each CDR3 protein has one entry. This sample has about 350,000 distinct CDR3 sequences; roughly 17% occur once, and the top ten carry about 41%. For this clonotype: Its antigen is not known.

Sequences were derived from PBMCs, mostly from graft donor cells, sampled 360 days after TCRalphabeta/CD19-depleted stem cell transplant. The chain is built from TRBV29-1 and TRBJ2-7; D is ambiguous. This sequence originates from a male patient between 2 and 10 years old who had a stem cell transplant for acute lymphoblastic leukemia, so the T cells may come from the graft donor. Here the CDR3 reads CSVEDLAEQYF. The CDR3 DNA follows: TGCAGCGTTGAAGATCTGGCCGAGCAGTACTTC.